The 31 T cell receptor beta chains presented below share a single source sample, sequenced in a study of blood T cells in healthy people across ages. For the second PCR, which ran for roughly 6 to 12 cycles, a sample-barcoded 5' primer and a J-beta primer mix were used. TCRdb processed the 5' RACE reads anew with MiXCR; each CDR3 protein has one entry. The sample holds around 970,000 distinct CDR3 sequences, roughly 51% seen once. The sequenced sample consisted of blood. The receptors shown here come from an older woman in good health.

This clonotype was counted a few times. Written as DNA, the CDR3 is TGCAGTGCTAGAGATGGCGCATCCCACGAGACCCAGTACTTC. This codes for CSARDGASHETQYF. The chain links TRBV20-1 to TRBJ2-5; D is ambiguous. CDR1 is DFQATT, CDR2 SNEGSKA, per germline (reference sequence). Trimming left V 0 bases short and J 5 bases short, with 13 bases between. The CDR3 consists of 14 residues.

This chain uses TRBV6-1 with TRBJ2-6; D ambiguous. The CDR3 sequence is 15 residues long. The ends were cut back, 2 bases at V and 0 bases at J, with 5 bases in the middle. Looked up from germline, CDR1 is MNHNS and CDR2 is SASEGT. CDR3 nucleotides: TGTGCCAGCAGTGAATGGCACTCTGGGGCCAACGTCCTGACTTTC. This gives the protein CASSEWHSGANVLTF.

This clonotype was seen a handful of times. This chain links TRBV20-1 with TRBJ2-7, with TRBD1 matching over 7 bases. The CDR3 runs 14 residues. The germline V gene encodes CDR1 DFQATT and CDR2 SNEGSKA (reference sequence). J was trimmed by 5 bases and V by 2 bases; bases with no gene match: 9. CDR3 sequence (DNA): TGCAGTGCTAGACGAGGGGGCGGTTTCGACGAGCAGTACTTC. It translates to CSARRGGGFDEQYF.

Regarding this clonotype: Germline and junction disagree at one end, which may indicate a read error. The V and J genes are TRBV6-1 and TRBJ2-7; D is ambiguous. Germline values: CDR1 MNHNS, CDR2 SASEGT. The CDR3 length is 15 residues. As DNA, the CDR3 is TGTGCCAGCAGAAGCACGGATTCCCCCTCCGACGAGCAGTACTTC. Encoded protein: CASRSTDSPSDEQYF.

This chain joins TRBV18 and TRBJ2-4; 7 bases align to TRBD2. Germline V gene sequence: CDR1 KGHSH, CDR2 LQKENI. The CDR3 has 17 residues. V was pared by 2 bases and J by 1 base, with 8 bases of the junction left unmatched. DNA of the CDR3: TGTGCCAGCTCACCATCGGGGGGAAGAATGGCCAAAAACATTCAGTACTTC. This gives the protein CASSPSGGRMAKNIQYF.

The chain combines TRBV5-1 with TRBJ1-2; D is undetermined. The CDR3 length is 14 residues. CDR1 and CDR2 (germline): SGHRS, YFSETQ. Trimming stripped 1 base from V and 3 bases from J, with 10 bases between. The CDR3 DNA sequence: TGCGCCAGCAGCTTGCCCAGCAGCTACTATGGCTACACCTTC. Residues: CASSLPSSYYGYTF.

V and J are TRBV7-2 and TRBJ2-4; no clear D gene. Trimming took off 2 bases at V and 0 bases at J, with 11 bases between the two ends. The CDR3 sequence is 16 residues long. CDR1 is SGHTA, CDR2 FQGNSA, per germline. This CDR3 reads CASSLLPALAKNIQYF. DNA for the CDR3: TGTGCCAGCAGCTTACTCCCGGCTTTAGCCAAAAACATTCAGTACTTC.

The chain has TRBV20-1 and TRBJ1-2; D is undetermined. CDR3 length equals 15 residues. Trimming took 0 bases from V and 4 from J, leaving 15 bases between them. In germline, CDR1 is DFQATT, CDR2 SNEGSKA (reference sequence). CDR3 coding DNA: TGCAGTGCTAGAGATTTGGAAGGGAGCCTCTATGGCTACACCTTC. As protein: CSARDLEGSLYGYTF.

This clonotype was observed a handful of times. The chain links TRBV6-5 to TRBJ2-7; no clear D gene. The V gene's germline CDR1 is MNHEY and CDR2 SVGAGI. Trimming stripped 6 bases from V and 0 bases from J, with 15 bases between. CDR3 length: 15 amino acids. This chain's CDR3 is CASSPSGIRSYEQYF. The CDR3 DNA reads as TGTGCCAGCAGCCCCTCCGGCATCCGCTCCTACGAGCAGTACTTC.

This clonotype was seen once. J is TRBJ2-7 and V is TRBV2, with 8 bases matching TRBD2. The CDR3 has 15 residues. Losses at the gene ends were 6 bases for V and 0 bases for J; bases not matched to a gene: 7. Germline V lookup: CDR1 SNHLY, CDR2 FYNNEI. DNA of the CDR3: TGTGCCAGCAGCCCACCGCGGGGGGACTCCTACGAGCAGTACTTC. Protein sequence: CASSPPRGDSYEQYF.

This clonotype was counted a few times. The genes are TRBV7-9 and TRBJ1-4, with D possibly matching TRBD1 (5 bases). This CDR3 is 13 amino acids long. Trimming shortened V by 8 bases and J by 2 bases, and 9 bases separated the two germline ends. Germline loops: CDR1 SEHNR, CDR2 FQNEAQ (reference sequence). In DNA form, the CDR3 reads TGTGCCAGCCTCGGGGCGACTAATGAAAAACTGTTTTTT. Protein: CASLGATNEKLFF.

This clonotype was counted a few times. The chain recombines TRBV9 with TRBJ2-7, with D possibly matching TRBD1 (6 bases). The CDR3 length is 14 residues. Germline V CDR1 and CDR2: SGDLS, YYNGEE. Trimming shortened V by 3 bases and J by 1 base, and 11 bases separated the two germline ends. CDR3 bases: TGTGCCAGCAGCGCCCGGGACATTTCCTACGAGCAGTACTTC. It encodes CASSARDISYEQYF.

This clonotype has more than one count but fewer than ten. The CDR3 nucleotides are TGTGCCAGCAGCCGAGCGTGGTCCGGCGAGCAGTACTTC. This encodes CASSRAWSGEQYF. The chain joins TRBV7-9 to TRBJ2-7; D not resolved. Trimming shortened V by 5 bases and J by 6 bases, and 14 bases separated the two germline ends. The V gene's germline CDR1 is SEHNR and CDR2 FQNEAQ (reference sequence). The CDR3 contains 13 residues.

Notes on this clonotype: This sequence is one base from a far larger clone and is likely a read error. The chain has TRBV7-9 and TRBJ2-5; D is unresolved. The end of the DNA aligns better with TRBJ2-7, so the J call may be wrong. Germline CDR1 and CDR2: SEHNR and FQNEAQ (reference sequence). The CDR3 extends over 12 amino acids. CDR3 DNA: TGTACCAGCAGCTTAGGTTACTACGAGCAGTACTTC. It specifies CTSSLGYYEQYF.

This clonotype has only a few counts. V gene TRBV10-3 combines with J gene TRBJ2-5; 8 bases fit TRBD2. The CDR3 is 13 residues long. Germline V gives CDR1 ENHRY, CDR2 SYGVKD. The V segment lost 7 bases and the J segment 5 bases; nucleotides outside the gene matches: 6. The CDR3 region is CAITQREHETQYF. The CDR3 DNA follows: TGTGCCATCACCCAGCGGGAGCACGAGACCCAGTACTTC.

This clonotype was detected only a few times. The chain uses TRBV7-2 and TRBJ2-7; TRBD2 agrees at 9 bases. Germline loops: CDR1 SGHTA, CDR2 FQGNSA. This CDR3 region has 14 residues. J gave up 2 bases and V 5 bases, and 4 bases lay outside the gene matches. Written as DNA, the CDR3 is TGTGCCAGCAGCCAGACTAGCGGACCCTACGAGCAGTACTTC. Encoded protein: CASSQTSGPYEQYF.

The CDR3 sequence: CSAQPVAEQYF. CDR3 DNA sequence: TGCAGTGCTCAACCAGTAGCCGAGCAGTACTTC. V is TRBV20-1 and J is TRBJ2-7; no definite D call. V lost 5 bases and J 6 bases, leaving 11 bases between the germline ends. CDR1 is DFQATT, CDR2 SNEGSKA, per germline (reference sequence). This CDR3 region has 11 residues.

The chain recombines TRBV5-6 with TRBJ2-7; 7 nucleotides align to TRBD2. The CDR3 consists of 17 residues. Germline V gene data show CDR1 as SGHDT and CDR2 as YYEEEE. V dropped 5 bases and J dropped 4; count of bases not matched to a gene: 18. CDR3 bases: TGTGCCAGCAGTCACCCGGGCCGGGGAGGGCGAGGGTACGAGCAGTACTTC. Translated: CASSHPGRGGRGYEQYF. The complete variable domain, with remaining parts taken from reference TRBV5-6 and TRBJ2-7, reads DAGVTQSPTHLIKTRGQQVTLRCSPKSGHDTVSWYQQALGQGPQFIFQYYEEEERQRGNFPDRFSGHQFPNYSSELNVNALLLGDSALYLCASSHPGRGGRGYEQYFGPGTRLTVT.

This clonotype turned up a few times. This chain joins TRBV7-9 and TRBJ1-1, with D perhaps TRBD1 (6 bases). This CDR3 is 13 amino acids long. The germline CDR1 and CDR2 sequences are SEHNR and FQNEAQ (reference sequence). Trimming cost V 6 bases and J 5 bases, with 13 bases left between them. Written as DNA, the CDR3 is TGTGCCAGCAGTTTACAGGGTGGGACTGAAGCTTTCTTT. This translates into CASSLQGGTEAFF.

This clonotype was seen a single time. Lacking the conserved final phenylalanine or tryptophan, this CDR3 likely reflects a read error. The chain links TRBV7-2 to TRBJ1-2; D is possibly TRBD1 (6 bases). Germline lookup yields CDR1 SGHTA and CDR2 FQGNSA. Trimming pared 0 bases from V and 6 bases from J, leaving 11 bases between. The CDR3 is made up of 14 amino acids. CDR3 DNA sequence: TGTGCCAGCAGCTTAGCTAACCAGGGGCATGGCTACACCTCC. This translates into CASSLANQGHGYTS.

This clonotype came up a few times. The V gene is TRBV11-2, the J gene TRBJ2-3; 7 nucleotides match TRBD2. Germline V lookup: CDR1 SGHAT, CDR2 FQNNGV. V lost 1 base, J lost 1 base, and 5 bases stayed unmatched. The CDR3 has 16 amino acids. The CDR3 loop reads CASSLVGREGTDTQYF. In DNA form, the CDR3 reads TGTGCCAGCAGCTTAGTGGGTCGGGAGGGCACAGATACGCAGTATTTT. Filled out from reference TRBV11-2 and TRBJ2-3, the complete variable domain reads EAGVAQSPRYKIIEKRQSVAFWCNPISGHATLYWYQQILGQGPKLLIQFQNNGVVDDSQLPKDRFSAERLKGVDSTLKIQPAKLEDSAVYLCASSLVGREGTDTQYFGPGTRLTVL.

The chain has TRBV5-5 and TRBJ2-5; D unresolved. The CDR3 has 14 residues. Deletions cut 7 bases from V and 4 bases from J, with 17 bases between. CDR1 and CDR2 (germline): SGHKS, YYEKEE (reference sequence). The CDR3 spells CASENPWRRETQYF. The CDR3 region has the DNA TGTGCCAGCGAGAACCCCTGGAGAAGAGAGACCCAGTACTTC.

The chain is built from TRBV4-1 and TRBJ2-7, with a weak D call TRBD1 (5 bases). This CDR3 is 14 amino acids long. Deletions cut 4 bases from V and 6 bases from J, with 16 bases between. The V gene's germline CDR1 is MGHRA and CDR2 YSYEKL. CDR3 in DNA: TGCGCCAGCAGCCCATTAGTTGGTACAGGCGAGCAGTACTTC. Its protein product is CASSPLVGTGEQYF.

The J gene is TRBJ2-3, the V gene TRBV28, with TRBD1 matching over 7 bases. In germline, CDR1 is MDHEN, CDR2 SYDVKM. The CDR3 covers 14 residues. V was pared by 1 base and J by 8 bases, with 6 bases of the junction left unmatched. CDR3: CASSLLQGPATQYF. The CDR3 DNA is TGTGCCAGCAGTTTATTACAGGGGCCGGCTACGCAGTATTTT.

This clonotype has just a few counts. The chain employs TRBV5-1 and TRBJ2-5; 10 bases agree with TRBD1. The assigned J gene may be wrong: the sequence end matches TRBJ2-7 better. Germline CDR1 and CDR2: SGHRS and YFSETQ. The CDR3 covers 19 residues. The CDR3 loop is CASSQPPGQGLHRPNEQYF. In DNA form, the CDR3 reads TGCGCCAGCAGCCAACCCCCGGGACAGGGGTTGCACAGACCTAACGAGCAGTACTTC.

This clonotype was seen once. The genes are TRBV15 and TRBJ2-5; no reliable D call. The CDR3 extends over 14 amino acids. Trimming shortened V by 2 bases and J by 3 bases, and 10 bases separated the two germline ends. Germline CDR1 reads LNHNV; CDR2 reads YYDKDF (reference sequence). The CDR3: CATSRWLTEETQYF. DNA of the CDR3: TGTGCCACCAGCAGATGGCTGACGGAAGAGACCCAGTACTTC.

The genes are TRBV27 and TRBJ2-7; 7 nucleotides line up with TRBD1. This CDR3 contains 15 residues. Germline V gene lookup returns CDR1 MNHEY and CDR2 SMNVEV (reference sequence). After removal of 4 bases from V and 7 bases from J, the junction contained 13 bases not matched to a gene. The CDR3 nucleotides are TGTGCCAGCAGTTCGCTTCTAAGGGGGCATCGGGAGCAGTACTTC. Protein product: CASSSLLRGHREQYF.

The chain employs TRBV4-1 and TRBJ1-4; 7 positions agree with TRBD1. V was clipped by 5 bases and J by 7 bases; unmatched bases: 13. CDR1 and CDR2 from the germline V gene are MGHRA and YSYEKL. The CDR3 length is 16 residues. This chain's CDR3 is CASSEWNDRDLEKLFF. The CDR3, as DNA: TGCGCCAGCAGCGAATGGAATGACAGGGATCTTGAAAAACTGTTTTTT.

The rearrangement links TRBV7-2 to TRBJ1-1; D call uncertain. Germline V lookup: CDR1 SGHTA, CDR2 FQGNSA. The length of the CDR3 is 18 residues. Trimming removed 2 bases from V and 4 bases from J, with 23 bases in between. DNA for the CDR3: TGTGCCAGCAGCTTACTTCCCCCCTATGCCAAAGGGAGCACTGAAGCTTTCTTT. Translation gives CASSLLPPYAKGSTEAFF.

This CDR3 is CASTLAGVNEQFF. CDR3 bases: TGCGCCAGCACCTTAGCGGGAGTGAATGAGCAGTTCTTC. The V and J genes are TRBV5-1 and TRBJ2-1; 9 positions agree with TRBD2. Germline assignment: CDR1 SGHRS and CDR2 YFSETQ. V was pared by 6 bases and J by 7 bases, with 5 bases of the junction left unmatched. The CDR3 is 13 amino acids.

CDR3 DNA sequence: TGTGCCAGCAGTTTACAGGGACAGATCAATCAGCCCCAGCATTTT. Amino acids: CASSLQGQINQPQHF. The J gene is TRBJ1-5, the V gene TRBV28; 7 bases agree with TRBD1. Germline V gene lookup returns CDR1 MDHEN and CDR2 SYDVKM. The CDR3 has 15 amino acids. Trimming removed 2 bases from V and 3 bases from J; junction bases left unmatched: 4.